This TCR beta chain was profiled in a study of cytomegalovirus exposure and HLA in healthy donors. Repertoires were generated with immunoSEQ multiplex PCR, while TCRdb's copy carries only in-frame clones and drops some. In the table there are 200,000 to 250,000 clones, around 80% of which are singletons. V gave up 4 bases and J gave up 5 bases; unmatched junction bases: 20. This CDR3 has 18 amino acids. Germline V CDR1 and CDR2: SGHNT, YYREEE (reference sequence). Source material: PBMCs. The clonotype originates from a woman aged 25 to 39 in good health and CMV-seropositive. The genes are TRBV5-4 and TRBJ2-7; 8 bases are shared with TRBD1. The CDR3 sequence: CASSAIKLSEDRAHEQYF. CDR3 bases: TGTGCCAGCAGCGCGATAAAGTTGTCTGAGGACAGGGCCCACGAGCAGTACTTC.